This entry lists 11 T cell receptor beta chains sequenced from one sample in a study of early T cells in non-severe SARS-CoV-2 infection. In TCRdb, the 5' RACE reads were re-called with MiXCR into one record per CDR3 protein. This repertoire shows roughly 29,000 distinct CDR3 sequences, about 2.7% found once; its top ten account for 0.72%. The sample taken for sequencing was whole blood. The receptors were gathered from an adult who was a healthcare worker with PCR-confirmed SARS-CoV-2 infection or an uninfected control (not recorded which).

There are many counts of this clonotype. The V call is TRBV10-3, the J call TRBJ2-7, with D tentatively TRBD2 (5 bases). This CDR3 comprises 14 residues. V shed 0 bases and J shed 2 bases, with 8 bases lying between them. Germline CDR1 reads ENHRY; CDR2 reads SYGVKD. Written as DNA, the CDR3 is TGTGCCATCAGTGAGTCCTGGGAGCCCTACGAGCAGTACGTC. Residues: CAISESWEPYEQYV.

The V and J genes are TRBV27 and TRBJ1-1; D is possibly TRBD1 (6 bases). From germline, CDR1 is MNHEY and CDR2 SMNVEV (reference sequence). Trimming shortened V by 6 bases and J by 3 bases, and 14 bases separated the two germline ends. There are 14 residues in the CDR3. The CDR3 DNA reads TGTGCCAGCAGGGGGGCAGGCGCCCACACTGAAGCTTTCTTT. Amino acids: CASRGAGAHTEAFF.

Ten or more counts support this clonotype. The chain couples TRBV5-1 to TRBJ1-5; 7 bases align to TRBD1. The CDR3 totals 15 residues. In germline, CDR1 is SGHRS, CDR2 YFSETQ. V lost 0 bases, J lost 0 bases, and 0 bases stayed unmatched. The CDR3 loop is CASSLGTGSNQPQHF. The CDR3 DNA sequence: TGCGCCAGCAGCTTGGGGACAGGTAGCAATCAGCCCCAGCATTTT. Variable domain in full (rest from reference TRBV5-1 and TRBJ1-5): KAGVTQTPRYLIKTRGQQVTLSCSPISGHRSVSWYQQTPGQGLQFLFEYFSETQRNKGNFPGRFSGRQFSNSRSEMNVSTLELGDSALYLCASSLGTGSNQPQHFGDGTRLSIL.

This clonotype has a count of ten or more. V and J are TRBV12-3 or TRBV12-4 and TRBJ2-4; D possibly corresponds to TRBD2 (6 bases). There are 17 residues in the CDR3. Trimming shortened V by 5 bases and J by 3 bases, and 20 bases separated the two germline ends. CDR3 in amino acids: CASSPVHGEEDKNIQYF. The CDR3 region has the DNA TGTGCCAGCAGTCCGGTGCACGGGGAGGAGGACAAAAACATTCAGTACTTC.

This clonotype was recorded many times. The chain recombines TRBV6-1 with TRBJ2-2, with D possibly called TRBD1 or TRBD2 (6 bases each). V was trimmed by 8 bases and J by 6 bases, leaving 13 bases between them. This CDR3 is built from 13 residues. CDR1 is MNHNS, CDR2 SASEGT, per germline. The CDR3 DNA is TGTGCCAGCGAGACTAGGGGGTCCGGGGAGCTGTTTTTT. This codes for CASETRGSGELFF.

At least ten counts were recorded for this clonotype. This chain connects TRBV21-1 to TRBJ1-5; TRBD1 reflects the table's D call only, with no check against the DNA. TRBV21-1 counts as a pseudogene. The CDR3 length is 15 residues. CDR3 bases: TGTGCCAGCAGAGAGGGGCAGGGTTGCAATCAGCCCCAGCATTTT. Translated: CASREGQGCNQPQHF.

At least ten counts were recorded for this clonotype. The rearrangement uses TRBV12-3 or TRBV12-4 and TRBJ1-2, with D possibly being TRBD1 (5 bases). The CDR3 length is 14 residues. Trimming removed 4 bases at V and 5 bases at J, with 14 bases between. The CDR3 region has the DNA TGTGCCAGCAGTTCTTCTCTGGGGCAGTATGGCTACACCTTC. Translation gives CASSSSLGQYGYTF.

This clonotype was seen repeatedly, ten times or more. The chain has TRBV6-6 and TRBJ2-3; D is perhaps TRBD1 (6 bases). Trimming stripped 0 bases from V and 0 bases from J, with 16 bases between. CDR3 length equals 18 residues. Germline values: CDR1 MNHNY, CDR2 SVGAGI (reference sequence). CDR3 sequence: CASSYSVQGIESTDTQYF. The CDR3 region has the DNA TGTGCCAGCAGTTACTCGGTTCAGGGGATAGAGAGCACAGATACGCAGTATTTT.

This clonotype was observed many times. The chain is built from TRBV2 and TRBJ2-3; D assignment may be TRBD1 or TRBD2 (5 bases each). Germline values: CDR1 SNHLY, CDR2 FYNNEI. The V end was cut by 8 bases, the J end by 5 bases, with 14 bases between. The CDR3 length is 13 residues. CDR3 amino acids: CASSLGEVDTQYF. In nucleotides, the CDR3 is TGTGCCAGCTCGCTGGGGGAAGTAGATACGCAGTATTTT.

In its sample, this clonotype was seen many times. V is TRBV7-2 and J is TRBJ1-1, with 8 bases fitting TRBD1. Trimming at V came to 10 bases and at J to 8 bases, leaving 9 bases not matched to a gene. The CDR3 spans 12 residues. Germline V gene sequence: CDR1 SGHTA, CDR2 FQGNSA. The CDR3 here is CANARPGGEAFF. For the CDR3, the DNA is TGTGCCAACGCCCGGCCAGGGGGCGAAGCTTTCTTT. Filled out from reference TRBV7-2 and TRBJ1-1, the complete variable domain reads GAGVSQSPSNKVTEKGKDVELRCDPISGHTALYWYRQSLGQGLEFLIYFQGNSAPDKSGLPSDRFSAERTGGSVSTLTIQRTQQEDSAVYLCANARPGGEAFFGQGTRLTVV.

This clonotype showed up many times. This chain uses TRBV24-1 with TRBJ2-3; 9 bases agree with TRBD1. Germline-derived CDR1 and CDR2 are KGHDR and SFDVKD. The CDR3 has 13 amino acids. V dropped 4 bases and J dropped 6; count of bases not matched to a gene: 1. The CDR3 DNA reads TGTGCCACCAGTGAGGGGACAGGGGATACGCAGTATTTT. It codes for CATSEGTGDTQYF.